A selection of T cell receptor beta chains follows, all from one sample in a study of regulatory T cells in long-lasting Graves disease. TCRdb reprocessed the multiplex PCR reads with MiXCR, giving one entry per CDR3 protein. The sample lists approximately 500,000 distinct CDR3 sequences, roughly 21% occurring once. Sample: peripheral blood mononuclear cells (PBMCs), taken when the disease was refractory, from a patient treated with antithyroid drugs. These receptor sequences come from a female donor with Graves disease. Both conserved end residues are part of each CDR3. The D gene is left open where the match is weak. Clone size is shown for a subset of rows, as once, few, many or a class of expanded clone.

>NA|NA|TRBJ2-1|TRBV20-1
CSAGATVDNEQFF
TGCAGTGCCGGCGCGACAGTAGACAATGAGCAGTTCTTC
>many|NA|TRBJ1-5|TRBV18
CASSPNRDSNQPQHF
TGTGCCAGCTCACCAAACAGGGATAGCAATCAGCCCCAGCATTTT
>many|NA|TRBJ2-5|TRBV7-3
CASSPAFNGETQYF
TGTGCCAGCAGCCCCGCATTCAATGGGGAGACCCAGTACTTC
>many|NA|TRBJ2-5|TRBV12-3/TRBV12-4
CASRREIQETQYF
TGTGCCAGCAGAAGAGAGATTCAAGAGACCCAGTACTTC
>few|TRBD2|TRBJ2-2|TRBV3-1
CASGLAGAWTGELFF
TGTGCCAGCGGTCTAGCGGGAGCATGGACCGGGGAGCTGTTTTTT
>many|TRBD1|TRBJ2-5|TRBV10-3
CAIRRTGEAQETQYF
TGTGCCATCAGACGGACAGGGGAGGCCCAAGAGACCCAGTACTTC
>few|NA|TRBJ2-1|TRBV27
CASSLRGGGYNEQFF
TGTGCCAGCAGTTTAAGGGGGGGAGGGTACAATGAGCAGTTCTTC
>NA|TRBD1|TRBJ2-4|TRBV7-2
CASSPGTGGRDIQYF
TGTGCCAGCAGCCCGGGGACAGGGGGCCGGGACATTCAGTACTTC
>few|NA|TRBJ1-1|TRBV20-1
CSERNTEAFF
TGCAGTGAGAGGAACACTGAAGCTTTCTTT
>many|NA|TRBJ2-7|TRBV28
CASSTPGVYEQYF
TGTGCCAGCAGCACCCCAGGAGTCTACGAGCAGTACTTC
>many|TRBD2|TRBJ2-5|TRBV28
CASSPPGGIQETQYF
TGTGCCAGCAGTCCCCCGGGGGGGATCCAAGAGACCCAGTACTTC
>NA|NA|TRBJ1-5|TRBV19
CASSMAGIQPQHF
TGTGCCAGTAGTATGGCAGGGATTCAGCCCCAGCATTTT
>few|NA|TRBJ2-6|TRBV19
CASSAERSSGANVLTF
TGTGCCAGTAGTGCAGAAAGATCCTCTGGGGCCAACGTCCTGACTTTC
>many|NA|TRBJ1-2|TRBV28
CASSLPGALRDGYTF
TGTGCCAGCAGTTTACCGGGGGCGCTCCGGGATGGCTACACCTTC
>NA|NA|TRBJ1-1|TRBV10-2
CARRKGQDGKAFF
TGCGCCAGGAGGAAGGGGCAGGACGGCAAAGCTTTCTTT
>few|NA|TRBJ1-3|TRBV20-1
CSARDLLRGNTIYF
TGCAGTGCTAGAGACCTCCTACGAGGAAACACCATATATTTT